This TCR beta chain was obtained from a study of CD8 T cells in Susac syndrome. This CDR3 is 14 amino acids long. The germline CDR1 and CDR2 sequences are MNHEY and SMNVEV (reference sequence). V gave up 3 bases and J gave up 2 bases, with 9 bases separating them. Details on this clonotype: What it binds is unknown.

The authors carried out high-throughput sequencing of TCR beta. They applied it to CD8+ and CD4+ T cells obtained from blood. Each multiple sclerosis control was a treatment-naive patient with relapsing-remitting disease that was either stable or active. An input of about 0.5 to 1 ug of RNA was subjected to reverse transcription using random hexamers. Across 54 Vbeta and 13 Jbeta, TCR beta CDR3 was amplified with immunoSEQ multiplex PCR. From the immunoSEQ multiplex PCR reads, TCRdb called clonotypes with MiXCR, one entry per CDR3 protein. Among about 150,000 distinct CDR3 sequences, just under 97% were seen once, and the ten largest hold 0.14% to 0.15%. Overall study findings and caveats: The study conceded that relatively few individuals underwent its TCR sequencing and HLA analysis.

The J gene is TRBJ2-3, the V gene TRBV27; D tentatively reads TRBD1 or TRBD2 (5 bases each). Sequenced material: CD8+ T cells from PBMCs. The receptor was derived from a human donor with multiple sclerosis. The CDR3 region has the DNA TGTGCCAGCAGTTTTCTGGGGGTCACAGATACGCAGTATTTT. This gives the protein CASSFLGVTDTQYF.